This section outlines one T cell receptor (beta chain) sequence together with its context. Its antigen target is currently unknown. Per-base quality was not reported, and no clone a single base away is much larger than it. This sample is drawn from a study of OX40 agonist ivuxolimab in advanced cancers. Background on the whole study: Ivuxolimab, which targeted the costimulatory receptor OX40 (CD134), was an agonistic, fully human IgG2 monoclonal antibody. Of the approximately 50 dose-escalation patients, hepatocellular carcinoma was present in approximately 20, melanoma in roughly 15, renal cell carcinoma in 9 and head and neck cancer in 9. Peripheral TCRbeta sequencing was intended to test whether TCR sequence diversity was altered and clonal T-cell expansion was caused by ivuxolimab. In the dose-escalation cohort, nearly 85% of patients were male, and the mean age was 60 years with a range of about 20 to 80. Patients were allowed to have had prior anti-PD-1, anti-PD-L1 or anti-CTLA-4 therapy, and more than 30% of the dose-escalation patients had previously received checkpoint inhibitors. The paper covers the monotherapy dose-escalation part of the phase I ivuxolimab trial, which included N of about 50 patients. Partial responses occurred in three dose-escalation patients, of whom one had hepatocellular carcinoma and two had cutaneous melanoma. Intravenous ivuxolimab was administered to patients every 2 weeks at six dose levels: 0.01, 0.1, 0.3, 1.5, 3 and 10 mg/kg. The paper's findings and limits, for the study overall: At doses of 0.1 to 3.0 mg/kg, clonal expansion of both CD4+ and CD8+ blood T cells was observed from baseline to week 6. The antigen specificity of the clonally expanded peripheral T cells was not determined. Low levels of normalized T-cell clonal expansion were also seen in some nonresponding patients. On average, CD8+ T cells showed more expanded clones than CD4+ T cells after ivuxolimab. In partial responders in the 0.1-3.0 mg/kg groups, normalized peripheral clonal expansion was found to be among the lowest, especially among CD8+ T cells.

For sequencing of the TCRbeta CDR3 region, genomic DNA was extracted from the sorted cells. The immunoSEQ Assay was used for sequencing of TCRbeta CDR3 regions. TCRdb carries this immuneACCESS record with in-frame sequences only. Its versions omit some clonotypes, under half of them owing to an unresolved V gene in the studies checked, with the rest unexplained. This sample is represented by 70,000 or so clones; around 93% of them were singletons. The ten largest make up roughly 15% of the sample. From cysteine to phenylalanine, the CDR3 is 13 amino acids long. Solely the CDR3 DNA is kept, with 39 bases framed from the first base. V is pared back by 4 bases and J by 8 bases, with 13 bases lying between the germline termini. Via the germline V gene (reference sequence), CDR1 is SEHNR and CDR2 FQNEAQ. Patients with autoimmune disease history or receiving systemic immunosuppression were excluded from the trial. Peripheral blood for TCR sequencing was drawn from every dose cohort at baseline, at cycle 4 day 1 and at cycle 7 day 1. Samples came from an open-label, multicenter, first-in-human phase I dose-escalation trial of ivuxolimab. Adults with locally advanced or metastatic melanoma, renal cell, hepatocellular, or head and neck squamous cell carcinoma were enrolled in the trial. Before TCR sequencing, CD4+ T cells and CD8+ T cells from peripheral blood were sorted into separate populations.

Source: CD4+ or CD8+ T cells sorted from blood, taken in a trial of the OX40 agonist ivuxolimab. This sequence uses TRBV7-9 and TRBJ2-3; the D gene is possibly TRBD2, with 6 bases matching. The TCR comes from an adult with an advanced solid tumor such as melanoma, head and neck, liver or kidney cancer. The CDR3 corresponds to CASSSIREITQYF. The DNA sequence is TGTGCCAGCAGCTCGATCCGGGAGATTACGCAGTATTTT.